This TCR beta chain is from a study of shared clonotypes between healthy human individuals. Clones were read by immunoSEQ multiplex PCR, and TCRdb kept only the in-frame ones, dropping some. The sample has over 850,000 clones, around 82% seen once. Germline lookup yields CDR1 SEHNR and CDR2 FQNEAQ (reference sequence). The junction had 14 bases not matched to a gene; V was cut back by 1 base and J by 1 base. CDR3 length: 19 amino acids. This TCR was recovered from a man between 18 and 29 years old in good health. Some clones in this sample may be carry-over from other donors' samples. Sequenced: memory CD4+ T cells from PBMCs. Noted subset: CD45RA-negative fraction. The chain combines TRBV7-9 with TRBJ2-7, with TRBD2 matching over 9 bases. The CDR3 is CASSLVGGAGGARSYEQYF. The CDR3 nucleotides read TGTGCCAGCAGCTTAGTCGGTGGAGCGGGAGGCGCACGGTCCTACGAGCAGTACTTC.